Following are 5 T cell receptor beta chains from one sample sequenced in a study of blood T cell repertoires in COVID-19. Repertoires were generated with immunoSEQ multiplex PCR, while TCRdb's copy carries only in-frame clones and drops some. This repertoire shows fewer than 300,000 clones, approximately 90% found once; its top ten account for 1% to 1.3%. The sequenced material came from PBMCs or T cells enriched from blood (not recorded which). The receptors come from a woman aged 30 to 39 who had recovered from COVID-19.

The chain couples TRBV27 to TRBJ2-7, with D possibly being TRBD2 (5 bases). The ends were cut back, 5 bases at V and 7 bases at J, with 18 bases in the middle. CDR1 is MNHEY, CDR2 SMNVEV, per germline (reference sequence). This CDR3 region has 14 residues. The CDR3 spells CASSPVRSSGEQYF. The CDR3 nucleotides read TGTGCCAGCAGTCCCGTTCGTAGTTCGGGAGAGCAGTACTTC.

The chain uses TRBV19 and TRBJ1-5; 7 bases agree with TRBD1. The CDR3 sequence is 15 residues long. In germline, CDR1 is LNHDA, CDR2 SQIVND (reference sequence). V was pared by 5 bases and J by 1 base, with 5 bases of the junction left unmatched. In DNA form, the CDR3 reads TGTGCCAGTAGTTTGGACAGGATGAGCAATCAGCCCCAGCATTTT. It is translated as CASSLDRMSNQPQHF.

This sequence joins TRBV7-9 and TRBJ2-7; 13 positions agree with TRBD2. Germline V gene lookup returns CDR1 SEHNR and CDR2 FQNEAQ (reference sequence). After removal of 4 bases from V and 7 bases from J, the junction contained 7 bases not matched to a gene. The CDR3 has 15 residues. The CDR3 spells CASSSTSGRAWEQYF. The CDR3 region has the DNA TGTGCCAGCAGCTCCACTAGCGGGAGGGCCTGGGAGCAGTACTTC.

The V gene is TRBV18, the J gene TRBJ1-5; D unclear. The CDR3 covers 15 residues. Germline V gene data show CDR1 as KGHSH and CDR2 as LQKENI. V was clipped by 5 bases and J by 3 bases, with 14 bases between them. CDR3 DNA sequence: TGTGCCAGCTCAAGGTTAAGCGGAGTCAATCAGCCCCAGCATTTT. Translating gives CASSRLSGVNQPQHF.

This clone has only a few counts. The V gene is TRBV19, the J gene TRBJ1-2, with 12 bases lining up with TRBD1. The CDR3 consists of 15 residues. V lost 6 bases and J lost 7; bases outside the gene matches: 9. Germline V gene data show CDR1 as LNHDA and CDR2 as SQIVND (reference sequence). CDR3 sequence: CASRGTGGDFGGYTF. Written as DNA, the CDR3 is TGTGCCAGTAGAGGGACAGGGGGCGATTTTGGTGGCTACACCTTC.